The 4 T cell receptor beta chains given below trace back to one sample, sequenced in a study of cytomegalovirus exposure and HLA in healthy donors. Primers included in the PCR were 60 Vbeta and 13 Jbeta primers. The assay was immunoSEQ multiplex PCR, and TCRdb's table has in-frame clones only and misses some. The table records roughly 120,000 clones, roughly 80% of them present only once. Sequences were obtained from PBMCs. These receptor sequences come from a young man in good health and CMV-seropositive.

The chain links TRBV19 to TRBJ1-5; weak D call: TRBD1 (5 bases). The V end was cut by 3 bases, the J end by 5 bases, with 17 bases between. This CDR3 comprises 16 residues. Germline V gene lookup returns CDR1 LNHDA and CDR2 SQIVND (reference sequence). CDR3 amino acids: CASSIHFRESDQPQHF. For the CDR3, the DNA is TGTGCCAGTAGTATTCATTTCAGGGAATCAGATCAGCCCCAGCATTTT. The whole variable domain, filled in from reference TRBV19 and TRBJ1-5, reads DGGITQSPKYLFRKEGQNVTLSCEQNLNHDAMYWYRQDPGQGLRLIYYSQIVNDFQKGDIAEGYSVSREKKESFPLTVTSAQKNPTAFYLCASSIHFRESDQPQHFGDGTRLSIL.

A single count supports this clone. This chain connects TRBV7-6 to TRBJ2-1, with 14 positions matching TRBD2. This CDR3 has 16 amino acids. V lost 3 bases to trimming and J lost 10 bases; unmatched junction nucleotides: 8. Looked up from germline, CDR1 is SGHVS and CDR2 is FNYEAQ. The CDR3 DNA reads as TGTGCCAGCAGCTTTCGGACTAGCGGGGGGTTGGGGGAGCAGTTCTTC. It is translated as CASSFRTSGGLGEQFF.

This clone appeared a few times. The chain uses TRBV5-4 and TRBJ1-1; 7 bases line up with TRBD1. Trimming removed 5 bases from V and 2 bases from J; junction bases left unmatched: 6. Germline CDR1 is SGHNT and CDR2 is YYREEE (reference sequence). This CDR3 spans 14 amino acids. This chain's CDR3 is CASSRDRDNTEAFF. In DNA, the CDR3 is TGTGCCAGCAGTCGCGACAGGGACAACACTGAAGCTTTCTTT.

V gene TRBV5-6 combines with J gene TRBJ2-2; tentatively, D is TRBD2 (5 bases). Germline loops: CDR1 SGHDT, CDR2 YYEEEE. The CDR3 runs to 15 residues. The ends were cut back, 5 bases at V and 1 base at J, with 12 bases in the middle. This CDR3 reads CASSPGILNTGELFF. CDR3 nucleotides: TGTGCCAGCAGTCCCGGGATACTGAACACCGGGGAGCTGTTTTTT.